The present T cell receptor beta chain was sequenced within a study of T cells in Graves' hyperthyroidism and ophthalmopathy. Study-level information: Specimen type is peripheral blood, collected at initial diagnosis prior to any treatment.

TCR beta CDR3 regions were amplified from RNA transcripts. HTBI primers were the set used in a first-round RT-PCR of the TCR CDR3. MiXCR, run by TCRdb on the multiplex PCR reads, gives a single entry per CDR3 protein. The table shows approximately 350,000 distinct CDR3 sequences, with 12% to 15% occurring only once. General study findings and limits: Most clonotypes expanded in the thyroid (above 0.001) were also present in blood.

Subjects with ophthalmopathy showed a Clinical Activity Score no lower than 3, a NOSPECS grade no lower than 4, and a duration shorter than 3 months. Orbital computed tomography and thyroid ultrasound, together with serum TRAb and thyroxine and clinical symptoms, were used for diagnoses. This clonotype was seen many times. Antigen specificity is unknown. This CDR3 region has 14 residues. The V end lost 2 bases, the J end lost 2 bases, and 9 bases lay between the germline ends. CDR1 is KGHSH, CDR2 LQKENI, per germline. Sequenced input: blood. The TCR originated in a woman in her sixties or seventies with Graves' ophthalmopathy. The gene calls are TRBV18 and TRBJ1-1; maybe TRBD1 (5 bases). CDR3 sequence (DNA): TGTGCCAGCTCACCAGGCGGGGGTAACACTGAAGCTTTCTTT. This codes for CASSPGGGNTEAFF.